This TCR beta chain was captured by sequencing in a study of blood T cell repertoires in COVID-19. Seattle enrolled patients during active infection and tracked them longitudinally. This CDR3 spans 12 amino acids. Per the germline V gene, CDR1 is LGHNA and CDR2 is YNFKEQ. V shed 6 bases and J shed 8 bases, with 13 bases lying between them. Authors' analysis steps: Amplification from reference gene primers served as the basis for estimated nucleated cell counts. Only in-frame clones appear in the TCRdb table, and some are missing; sequencing was by immunoSEQ multiplex PCR. D and trimming come from the DNA, and the V and J calls and clone size come from that table. The data show under 300,000 clones, about 90% seen once.

This chain uses TRBV4-2 with TRBJ1-2; the D gene is possibly TRBD1 (5 bases). Material for sequencing was peripheral blood. The receptor was derived from a man in his thirties or forties with COVID-19, enrolled during active disease. The CDR3 DNA sequence: TGTGCCAGCAGTTATGGGGGGACGGGCTACACCTTC. Protein product: CASSYGGTGYTF.